The 10 T cell receptor beta chains below come from one sample, sequenced in a study of blood T cell repertoires in COVID-19. The method was immunoSEQ multiplex PCR; TCRdb's version includes in-frame clones alone and lacks a portion of them. The data hold fewer than 200,000 clones, with 85% observed a single time. Sequencing was performed on peripheral blood. Every receptor here comes from a human donor with acute or convalescent COVID-19. The donor label of this sample is uncertain.

CDR3 nucleotides: TGTGCCAGCAGCTCGCTAGCGGGGGAGGGAGAGACCCAGTACTTC. Its protein product is CASSSLAGEGETQYF. The chain uses TRBV5-4 and TRBJ2-5, with 10 bases fitting TRBD2. The ends lost 3 bases at V and 4 bases at J; junction bases unmatched: 6. The CDR3 is 15 residues long. Per germline, CDR1 SGHNT and CDR2 YYREEE (reference sequence).

The genes are TRBV7-2 and TRBJ1-6, with a possible D match to TRBD1 (6 bases). The CDR3 extends over 15 amino acids. Germline-derived CDR1 and CDR2 are SGHTA and FQGNSA. Trimming shortened V by 3 bases and J by 8 bases, and 14 bases separated the two germline ends. CDR3 protein: CASSFSWGGDSPLHF. CDR3 nucleotide sequence: TGTGCCAGCAGCTTCTCATGGGGGGGCGATTCACCCCTCCACTTT.

The genes are TRBV7-2 and TRBJ2-5; TRBD2 might be the D (7 bases). V was clipped by 2 bases and J by 0 bases, with 13 bases between them. Looked up from germline, CDR1 is SGHTA and CDR2 is FQGNSA. CDR3 length: 16 amino acids. The CDR3: CASSLRGGFYQETQYF. CDR3 coding DNA: TGTGCCAGCAGCTTAAGGGGGGGGTTTTACCAAGAGACCCAGTACTTC. The whole variable domain, remainder taken from reference TRBV7-2 and TRBJ2-5, is GAGVSQSPSNKVTEKGKDVELRCDPISGHTALYWYRQSLGQGLEFLIYFQGNSAPDKSGLPSDRFSAERTGGSVSTLTIQRTQQEDSAVYLCASSLRGGFYQETQYFGPGTRLLVL.

The rearrangement links TRBV18 to TRBJ1-3; TRBD1 matches 7 bases. The CDR3 runs 14 residues. In germline, CDR1 is KGHSH, CDR2 LQKENI. Losses at the gene ends were 3 bases for V and 8 bases for J; bases not matched to a gene: 7. Written as DNA, the CDR3 is TGTGCCAGCTCACCTCTAGACAGGGCTGACACCATATATTTT. Translating it yields CASSPLDRADTIYF.

The chain employs TRBV4-2 and TRBJ2-4, with 11 nucleotides matching TRBD2. The CDR3 extends over 20 amino acids. Trimming at V came to 0 bases and at J to 0 bases, leaving 10 bases not matched to a gene. Germline-derived CDR1 and CDR2 are LGHNA and YNFKEQ. The CDR3 spells CASSQDRRTSGPPAKNIQYF. The CDR3 DNA reads TGTGCCAGCAGCCAAGATAGGCGGACTAGCGGGCCTCCAGCCAAAAACATTCAGTACTTC.

The chain links TRBV3-1 (or the pseudogene TRBV3-2) to TRBJ2-7; 11 positions match TRBD2. Germline CDR1 LGHDT, CDR2 YNNKEL (reference sequence). J lost 3 bases, V lost 1 base, and 11 bases had no gene match. The CDR3 is 18 residues long. CDR3 nucleotide sequence: TGTGCCAGCAGCCAAGGGATAGCGGGGGGGCCTTCCGGCTACGAGCAGTACTTC. Translation: CASSQGIAGGPSGYEQYF.

The chain carries TRBV14 and TRBJ1-2; D might be TRBD1 (6 bases). The V gene's germline CDR1 is SGHDN and CDR2 FVKESK. Trimming removed 4 bases at V and 8 bases at J, with 20 bases between. The CDR3 has 15 residues. CDR3 in DNA: TGTGCCAGCAGCCGTACAACAGGGAGCCTAGGGGGCTACACCTTC. Amino acid sequence: CASSRTTGSLGGYTF. The variable domain in full, completed from reference TRBV14 and TRBJ1-2, reads EAGVTQFPSHSVIEKGQTVTLRCDPISGHDNLYWYRRVMGKEIKFLLHFVKESKQDESGMPNNRFLAERTGGTYSTLKVQPAELEDSGVYFCASSRTTGSLGGYTFGSGTRLTVV.

The rearrangement uses TRBV21-1 and TRBJ1-5. TRBV21-1 constitutes a pseudogene. The CDR3 contains 16 residues. CDR3 coding DNA: TGTGCCAGCAGCAAGTTAGAGAGTCTTAGCAATCAGCCCCAGCATTTT. As protein: CASSKLESLSNQPQHF.

This clone was seen only once. This sequence joins TRBV12-3 or TRBV12-4 and TRBJ1-1, with D unresolved. The CDR3 is made up of 11 amino acids. Trimming cost V 8 bases and J 5 bases, with 9 bases left between them. For the CDR3, the DNA is TGTGCCAGCCAACTCCGGACTGAAGCTTTCTTT. Its protein product is CASQLRTEAFF.

Details on this clone: The germline gene is not matched at one end of the junction; a read error may be the cause. The chain recombines TRBV27 with TRBJ2-7; possible D gene TRBD2, 7 bases. Germline loops: CDR1 MNHEY, CDR2 SMNVEV (reference sequence). This CDR3 comprises 11 residues. The CDR3 DNA is TGCGGGGGGCCCAACTCCTACGAGCAGTACTTC. It is translated as CGGPNSYEQYF.